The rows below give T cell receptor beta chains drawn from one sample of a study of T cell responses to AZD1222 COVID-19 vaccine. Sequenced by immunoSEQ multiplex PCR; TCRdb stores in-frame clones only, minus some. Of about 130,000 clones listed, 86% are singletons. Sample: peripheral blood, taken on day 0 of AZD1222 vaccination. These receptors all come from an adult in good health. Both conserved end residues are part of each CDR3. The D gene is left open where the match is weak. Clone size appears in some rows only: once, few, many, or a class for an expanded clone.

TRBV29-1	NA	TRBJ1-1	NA	TGCAGTGGGGGTTGGGGATCCAGGACTGAAGCTTTCTTT	CSGGWGSRTEAFF
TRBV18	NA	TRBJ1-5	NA	TGTGCCAGCTCACCACCGCGTGGAGGGAGAGATGGGCCCCAGCATTTT	CASSPPRGGRDGPQHF
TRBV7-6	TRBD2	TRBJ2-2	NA	TGTGCCAGCAGCTCAACGATCGGGGGACTAGCGGGGACGTGGGGCACCGGGGAGCTGTTTTTT	CASSSTIGGLAGTWGTGELFF
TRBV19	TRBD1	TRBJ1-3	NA	TGTGCCAGTAGTATTGACCTAGGATGGGGCCGGGACAGGGCTTCTGGAAACACCATATATTTT	CASSIDLGWGRDRASGNTIYF
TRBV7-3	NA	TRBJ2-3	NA	TGTGCCAGCAGCTTAGGGGGGACGACAGATACGCAGTATTTT	CASSLGGTTDTQYF
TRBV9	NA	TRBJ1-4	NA	TGTGCCAGCAGCGTAGGCGGCGGAACAACTAATGAAAAACTGTTTTTT	CASSVGGGTTNEKLFF
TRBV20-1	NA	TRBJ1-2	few	TGCAGTGCTAAGTTGGGGATTGGCTACACCTTC	CSAKLGIGYTF
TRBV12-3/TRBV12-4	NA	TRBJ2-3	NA	TGTGCCAGTACCGGGGGTATAGATACGCAGTATTTT	CASTGGIDTQYF
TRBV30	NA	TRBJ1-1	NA	TGTGCCTGGAGTGTAAGATTACTTGTAGGGCCAGAAGCTTTCTTT	CAWSVRLLVGPEAFF
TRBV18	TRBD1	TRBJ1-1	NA	TGTGCCAGCTTCAGGACAGGGGTGGAGAACACTGAAGCTTTCTTT	CASFRTGVENTEAFF
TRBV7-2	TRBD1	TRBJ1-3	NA	TGTGCCAGCAGCCCAGGGGGCAACTCTGGAAACACCATATATTTT	CASSPGGNSGNTIYF
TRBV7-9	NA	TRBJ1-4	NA	TGTGCCAGCAGCCCCAAACAGGGACGGAGAACAACTAATGAAAAACTGTTTTTT	CASSPKQGRRTTNEKLFF
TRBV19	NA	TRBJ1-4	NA	TGTGCCAGTAGCACAGAACGCAGAACTAATGAAAAACTGTTTTTT	CASSTERRTNEKLFF
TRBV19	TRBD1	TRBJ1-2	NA	TGTGCCAGTAGTCCAGGACAGGGTGGCTATGGCTACACCTTC	CASSPGQGGYGYTF
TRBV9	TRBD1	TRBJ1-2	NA	TGTGCCAGCAGCGTAGGGAATTGGGACAGGGATGGCTACACCTTC	CASSVGNWDRDGYTF
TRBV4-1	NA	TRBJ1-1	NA	TGCGCCAGCAGCCAAGAAACATTTGGGGACACTGAAGCTTTCTTT	CASSQETFGDTEAFF
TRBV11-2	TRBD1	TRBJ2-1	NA	TGTGCCAGCAGCTTGATGGGACAGGCCTACAATGAGCAGTTCTTC	CASSLMGQAYNEQFF
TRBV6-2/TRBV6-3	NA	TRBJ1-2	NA	TGTGCCAGCAGTTATGGGGGAGCGCGGAACTATGGCTACACCTTC	CASSYGGARNYGYTF
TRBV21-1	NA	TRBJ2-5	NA	TGTGCCAGCAGCAAAGCGATGACTAGCGGGAGTCGGTGCCAAGAGACCCAGTACTTC	CASSKAMTSGSRCQETQYF
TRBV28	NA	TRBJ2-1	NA	TGTGCCAGCAGTTTACTAAGATATTCCGGGACCCGCTCCTACAATGAGCAGTTCTTC	CASSLLRYSGTRSYNEQFF
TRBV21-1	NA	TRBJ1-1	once	TGTGCCAGCAGCAATCTCCAATGGGAGCAGGACCACATGATTGATATGAACACTGAAGCTTTCTTT	CASSNLQWEQDHMIDMNTEAFF
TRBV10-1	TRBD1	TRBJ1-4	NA	TGCGCCAGCAGTGCCGGACAGGGGTTGGGTGAAAAACTGTTTTTT	CASSAGQGLGEKLFF
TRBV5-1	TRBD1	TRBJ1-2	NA	TGCGCCAGCAGCTCCCGGGACAGCGAGCCGGAGAACTATGGCTACACCTTC	CASSSRDSEPENYGYTF
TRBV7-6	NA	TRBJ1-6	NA	TGTGCCAGCAGCTTAGAGGCAGGGAGTAATTCACCCCTCCACTTT	CASSLEAGSNSPLHF
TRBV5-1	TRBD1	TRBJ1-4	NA	TGCGCCAGCAGGGCTACAGGGGTCACTAATGAAAAACTGTTTTTT	CASRATGVTNEKLFF
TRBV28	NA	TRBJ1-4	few	TGTGCCAGCAGTTTATGGGATATCGGGGGCGGTAATGAAAAACTGTTTTTT	CASSLWDIGGGNEKLFF
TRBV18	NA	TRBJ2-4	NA	TGTGCCAGCTCAGAGGACAAAAACATTCAGTACTTC	CASSEDKNIQYF
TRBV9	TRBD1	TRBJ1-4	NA	TGTGCCAGCAGCCCCCGATTAATCCCGGGACAGGGGGCTTCTCGGGAAAAACTGTTTTTT	CASSPRLIPGQGASREKLFF
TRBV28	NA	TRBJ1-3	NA	TGTGCCAGCAGTCTCTCCAGGTATGATGGAAACACCATATATTTT	CASSLSRYDGNTIYF
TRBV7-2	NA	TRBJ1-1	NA	TGTGCCAGCAGCCCGCATCAGGGGACCGCTGAAGCTTTCTTT	CASSPHQGTAEAFF
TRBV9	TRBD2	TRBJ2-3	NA	TGTGCCAGCAGCGTCCCTAGGGGCGGGGGGCTCACAGATACGCAGTATTTT	CASSVPRGGGLTDTQYF
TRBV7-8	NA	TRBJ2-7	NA	TGTGCCAGCAGCTTATCAACAGGTCCCTACGAGCAGTACTTC	CASSLSTGPYEQYF
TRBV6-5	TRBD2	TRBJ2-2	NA	TGTGCCAGCACTAACCAGGGAGGGGCCGGGGAACTGTTTTTT	CASTNQGGAGELFF
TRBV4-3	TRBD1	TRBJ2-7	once	TGCGCCAGCAGCCACTCGTGGACAGGGGAGTCCTACGAGCAGTACTTC	CASSHSWTGESYEQYF
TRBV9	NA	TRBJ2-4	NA	TGTGCCAGCAGCCAGGACCCATTTAACAGAGCCAAAAACATTCAGTACTTC	CASSQDPFNRAKNIQYF
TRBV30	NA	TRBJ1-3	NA	TGTGCCTGGAGTCCCAGCGCCTCTGGAAACACCATATATTTT	CAWSPSASGNTIYF